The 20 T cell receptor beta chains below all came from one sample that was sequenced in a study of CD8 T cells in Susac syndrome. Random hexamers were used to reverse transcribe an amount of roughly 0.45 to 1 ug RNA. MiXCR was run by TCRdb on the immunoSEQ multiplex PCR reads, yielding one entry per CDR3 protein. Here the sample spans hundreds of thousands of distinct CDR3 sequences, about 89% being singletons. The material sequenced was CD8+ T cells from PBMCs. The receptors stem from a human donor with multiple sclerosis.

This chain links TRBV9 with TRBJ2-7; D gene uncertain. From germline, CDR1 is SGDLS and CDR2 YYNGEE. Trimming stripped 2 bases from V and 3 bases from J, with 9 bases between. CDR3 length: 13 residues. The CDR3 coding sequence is TGTGCCAGCAGCGTCCAGGAGAACTACGAGCAGTACTTC. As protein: CASSVQENYEQYF.

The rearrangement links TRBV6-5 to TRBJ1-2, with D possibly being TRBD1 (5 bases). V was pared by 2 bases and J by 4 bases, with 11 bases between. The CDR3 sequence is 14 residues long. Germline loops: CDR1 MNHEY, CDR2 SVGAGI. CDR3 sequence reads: CASSYDSSVYGYTF. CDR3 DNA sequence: TGTGCCAGCAGTTACGACAGCTCTGTCTATGGCTACACCTTC.

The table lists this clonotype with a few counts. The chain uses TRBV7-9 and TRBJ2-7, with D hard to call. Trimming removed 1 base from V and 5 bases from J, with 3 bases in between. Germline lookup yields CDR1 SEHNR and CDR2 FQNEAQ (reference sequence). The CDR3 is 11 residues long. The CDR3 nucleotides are TGTGCCAGCAGCTTAGTTGACGAGCAGTACTTC. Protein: CASSLVDEQYF.

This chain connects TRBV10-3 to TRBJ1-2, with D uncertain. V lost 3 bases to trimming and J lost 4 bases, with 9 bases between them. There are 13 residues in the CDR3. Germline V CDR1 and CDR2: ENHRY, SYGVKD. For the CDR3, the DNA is TGTGCCATCAGTGAATCTGGATTCTATGGCTACACCTTC. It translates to CAISESGFYGYTF.

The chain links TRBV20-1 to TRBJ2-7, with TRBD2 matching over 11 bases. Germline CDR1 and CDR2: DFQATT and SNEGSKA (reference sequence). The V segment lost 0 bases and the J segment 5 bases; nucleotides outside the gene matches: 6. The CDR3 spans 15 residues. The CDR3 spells CSARDPLTSGDEQYF. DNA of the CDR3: TGCAGTGCTAGAGATCCCCTGACTAGCGGGGACGAGCAGTACTTC.

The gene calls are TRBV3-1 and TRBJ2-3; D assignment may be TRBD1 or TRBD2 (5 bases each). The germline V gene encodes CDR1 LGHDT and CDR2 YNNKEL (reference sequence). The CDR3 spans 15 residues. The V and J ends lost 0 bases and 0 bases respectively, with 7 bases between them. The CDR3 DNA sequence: TGTGCCAGCAGCCAAGAGGGGGTCAGCACAGATACGCAGTATTTT. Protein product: CASSQEGVSTDTQYF.

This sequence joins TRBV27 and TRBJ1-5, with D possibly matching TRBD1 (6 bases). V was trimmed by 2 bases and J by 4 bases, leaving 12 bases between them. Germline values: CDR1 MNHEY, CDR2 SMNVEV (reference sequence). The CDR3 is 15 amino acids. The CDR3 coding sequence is TGTGCCAGCAGTTTACATGGGGGCCCTAATCAGCCCCAGCATTTT. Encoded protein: CASSLHGGPNQPQHF.

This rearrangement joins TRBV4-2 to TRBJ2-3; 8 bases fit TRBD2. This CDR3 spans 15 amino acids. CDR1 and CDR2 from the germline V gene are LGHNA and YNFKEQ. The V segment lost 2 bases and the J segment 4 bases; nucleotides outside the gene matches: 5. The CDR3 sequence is CASSQKLAEADTQYF. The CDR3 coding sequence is TGTGCCAGCAGCCAAAAACTAGCGGAAGCAGATACGCAGTATTTT.

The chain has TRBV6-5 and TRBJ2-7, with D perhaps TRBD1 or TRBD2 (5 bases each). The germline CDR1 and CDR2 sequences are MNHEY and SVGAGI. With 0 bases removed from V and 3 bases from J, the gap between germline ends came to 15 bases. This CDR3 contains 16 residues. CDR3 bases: TGTGCCAGCAGTTACTCCCGGACCAGAGGGGACTACGAGCAGTACTTC. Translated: CASSYSRTRGDYEQYF.

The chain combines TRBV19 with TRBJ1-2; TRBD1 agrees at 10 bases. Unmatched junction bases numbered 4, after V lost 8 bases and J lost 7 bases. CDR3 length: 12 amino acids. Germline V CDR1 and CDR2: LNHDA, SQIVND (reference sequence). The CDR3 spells CASSGTGVGYTF. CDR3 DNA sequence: TGTGCCAGTTCCGGGACAGGGGTTGGCTACACCTTC.

The CDR3 nucleotides are TGTGCCAGCAGACTAGCGGGGGGGCCGCGCACAGATACGCAGTATTTT. This sequence encodes CASRLAGGPRTDTQYF. The chain employs TRBV12-3 or TRBV12-4 and TRBJ2-3; 13 nucleotides agree with TRBD2. V lost 6 bases and J lost 1; bases outside the gene matches: 4. This CDR3 has 16 amino acids.

The CDR3 region is CSASDRGQVQETQYF. The CDR3 nucleotides are TGCAGTGCTAGTGACAGGGGGCAGGTCCAAGAGACCCAGTACTTC. This sequence joins TRBV20-1 and TRBJ2-5; 10 bases line up with TRBD1. Germline V gene lookup returns CDR1 DFQATT and CDR2 SNEGSKA (reference sequence). CDR3 size: 15 residues. After removal of 3 bases from V and 1 base from J, the junction contained 5 bases not matched to a gene.

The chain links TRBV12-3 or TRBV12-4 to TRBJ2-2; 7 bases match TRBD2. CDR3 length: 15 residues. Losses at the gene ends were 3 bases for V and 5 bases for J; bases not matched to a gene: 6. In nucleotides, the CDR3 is TGTGCCAGCAGTTTCCTAGCGGATGCTACCGGGGAGCTGTTTTTT. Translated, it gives CASSFLADATGELFF.

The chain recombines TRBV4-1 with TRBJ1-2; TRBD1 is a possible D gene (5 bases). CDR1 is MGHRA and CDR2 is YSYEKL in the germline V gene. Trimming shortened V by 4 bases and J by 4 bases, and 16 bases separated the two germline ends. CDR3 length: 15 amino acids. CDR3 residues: CASSPDGDGAYGYTF. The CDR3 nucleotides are TGCGCCAGCAGCCCCGACGGGGATGGGGCCTATGGCTACACCTTC.

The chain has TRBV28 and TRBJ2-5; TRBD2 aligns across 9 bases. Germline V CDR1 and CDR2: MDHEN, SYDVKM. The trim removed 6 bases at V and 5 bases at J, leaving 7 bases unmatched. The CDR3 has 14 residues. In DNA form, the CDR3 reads TGTGCCAGCAGCCCGGCGGGAGGGGAGGAGACCCAGTACTTC. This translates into CASSPAGGEETQYF.

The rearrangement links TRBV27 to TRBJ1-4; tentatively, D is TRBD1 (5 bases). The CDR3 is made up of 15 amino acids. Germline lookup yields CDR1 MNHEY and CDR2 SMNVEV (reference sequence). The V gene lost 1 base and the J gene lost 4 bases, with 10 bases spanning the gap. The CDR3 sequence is CASSLLGGYNEKLFF. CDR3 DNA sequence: TGTGCCAGCAGTTTATTGGGGGGATATAATGAAAAACTGTTTTTT.

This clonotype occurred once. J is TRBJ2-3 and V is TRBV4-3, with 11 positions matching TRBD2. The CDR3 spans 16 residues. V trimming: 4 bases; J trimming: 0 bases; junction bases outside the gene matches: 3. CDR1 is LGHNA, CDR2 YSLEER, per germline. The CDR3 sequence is CASSPTSGTSTDTQYF. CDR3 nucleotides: TGCGCCAGCAGCCCGACTAGCGGGACTAGCACAGATACGCAGTATTTT.

The CDR3 sequence: CATSDLPGQGNTGELFF. In DNA form, the CDR3 reads TGTGCCACCAGTGATTTGCCCGGACAGGGGAACACCGGGGAGCTGTTTTTT. This chain uses TRBV24-1 with TRBJ2-2; TRBD1 matches 8 bases. CDR3 length: 17 amino acids. Germline lookup yields CDR1 KGHDR and CDR2 SFDVKD. V trimming: 0 bases; J trimming: 1 base; junction bases outside the gene matches: 3.

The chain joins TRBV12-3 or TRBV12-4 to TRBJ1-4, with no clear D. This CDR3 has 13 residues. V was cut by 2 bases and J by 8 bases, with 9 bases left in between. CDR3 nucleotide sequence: TGTGCCAGCAGTTTACCCGGATACGAAAAACTGTTTTTT. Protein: CASSLPGYEKLFF.

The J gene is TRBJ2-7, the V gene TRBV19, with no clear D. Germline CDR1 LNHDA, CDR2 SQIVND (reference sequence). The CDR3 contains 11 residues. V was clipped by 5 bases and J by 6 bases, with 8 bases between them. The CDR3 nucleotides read TGTGCCAGTAGTGGGTTGCGCGAGCAGTACTTC. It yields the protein CASSGLREQYF. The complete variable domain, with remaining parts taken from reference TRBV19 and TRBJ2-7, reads DGGITQSPKYLFRKEGQNVTLSCEQNLNHDAMYWYRQDPGQGLRLIYYSQIVNDFQKGDIAEGYSVSREKKESFPLTVTSAQKNPTAFYLCASSGLREQYFGPGTRLTVT.